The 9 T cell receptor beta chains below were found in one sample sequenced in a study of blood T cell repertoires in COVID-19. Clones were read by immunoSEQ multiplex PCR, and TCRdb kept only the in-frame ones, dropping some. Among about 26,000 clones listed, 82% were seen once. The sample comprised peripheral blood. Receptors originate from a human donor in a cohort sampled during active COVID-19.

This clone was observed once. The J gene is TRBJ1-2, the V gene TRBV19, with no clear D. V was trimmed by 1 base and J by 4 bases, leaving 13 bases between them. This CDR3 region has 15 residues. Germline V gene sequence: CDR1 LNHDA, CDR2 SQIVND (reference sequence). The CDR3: CASSIAPGSGYGYTF. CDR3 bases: TGTGCCAGTAGTATAGCTCCAGGTTCTGGCTATGGCTACACCTTC.

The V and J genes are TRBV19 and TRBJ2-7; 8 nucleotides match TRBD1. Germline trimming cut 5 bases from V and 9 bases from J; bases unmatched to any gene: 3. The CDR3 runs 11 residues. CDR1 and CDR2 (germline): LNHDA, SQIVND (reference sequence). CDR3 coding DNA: TGTGCCAGTAGTGACAGGGGCGGGCAGTACTTC. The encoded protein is CASSDRGGQYF.

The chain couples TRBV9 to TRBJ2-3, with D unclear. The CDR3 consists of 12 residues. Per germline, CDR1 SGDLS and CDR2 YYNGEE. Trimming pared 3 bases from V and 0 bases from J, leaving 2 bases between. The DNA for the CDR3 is TGTGCCAGCAGCGCTAGCACAGATACGCAGTATTTT. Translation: CASSASTDTQYF.

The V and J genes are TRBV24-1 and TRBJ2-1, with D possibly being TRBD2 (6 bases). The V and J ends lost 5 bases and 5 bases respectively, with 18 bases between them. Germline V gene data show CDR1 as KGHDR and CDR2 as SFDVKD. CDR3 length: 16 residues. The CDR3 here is CATSVEGPSQNNEQFF. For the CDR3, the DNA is TGTGCCACCAGTGTGGAGGGACCGTCTCAGAACAATGAGCAGTTCTTC.

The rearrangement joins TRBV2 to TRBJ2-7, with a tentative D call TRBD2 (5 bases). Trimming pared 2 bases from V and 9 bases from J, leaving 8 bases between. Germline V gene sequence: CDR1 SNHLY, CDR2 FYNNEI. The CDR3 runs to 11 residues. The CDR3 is CASSEYRGQYF. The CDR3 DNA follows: TGTGCCAGCAGTGAATATCGGGGGCAGTACTTC.

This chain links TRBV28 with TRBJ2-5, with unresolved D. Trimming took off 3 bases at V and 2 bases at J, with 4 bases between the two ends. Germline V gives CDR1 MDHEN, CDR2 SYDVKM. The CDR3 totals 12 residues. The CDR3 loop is CASSLAQETQYF. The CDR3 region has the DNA TGTGCCAGCAGTTTGGCACAAGAGACCCAGTACTTC. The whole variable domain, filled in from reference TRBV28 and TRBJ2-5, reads DVKVTQSSRYLVKRTGEKVFLECVQDMDHENMFWYRQDPGLGLRLIYFSYDVKMKEKGDIPEGYSVSREKKERFSLILESASTNQTSMYLCASSLAQETQYFGPGTRLLVL.

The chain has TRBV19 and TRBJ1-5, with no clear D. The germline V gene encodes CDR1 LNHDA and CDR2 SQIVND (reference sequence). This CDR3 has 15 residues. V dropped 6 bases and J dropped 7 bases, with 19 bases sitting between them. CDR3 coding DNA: TGTGCCAGTAGCTCGGGTTCTGGGTTCGGGCAGCCCCAGCATTTT. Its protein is CASSSGSGFGQPQHF.

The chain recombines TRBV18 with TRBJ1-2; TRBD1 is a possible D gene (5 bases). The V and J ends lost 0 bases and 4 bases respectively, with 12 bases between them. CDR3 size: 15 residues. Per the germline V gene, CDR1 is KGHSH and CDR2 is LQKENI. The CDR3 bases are TGTGCCAGCTCACCACCGGGATTAAGGGGCTATGGCTACACCTTC. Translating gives CASSPPGLRGYGYTF. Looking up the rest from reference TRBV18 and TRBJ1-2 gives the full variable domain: NAGVMQNPRHLVRRRGQEARLRCSPMKGHSHVYWYRQLPEEGLKFMVYLQKENIIDESGMPKERFSAEFPKEGPSILRIQQVVRGDSAAYFCASSPPGLRGYGYTFGSGTRLTVV.

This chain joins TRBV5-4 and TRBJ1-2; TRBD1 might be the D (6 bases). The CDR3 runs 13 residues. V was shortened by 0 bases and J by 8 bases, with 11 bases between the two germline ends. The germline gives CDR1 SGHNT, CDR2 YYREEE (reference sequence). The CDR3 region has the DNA TGTGCCAGCAGCTTGGCAGGGGCGGAGGGCTACACCTTC. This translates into CASSLAGAEGYTF. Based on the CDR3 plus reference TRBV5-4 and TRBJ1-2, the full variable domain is ETGVTQSPTHLIKTRGQQVTLRCSSQSGHNTVSWYQQALGQGPQFIFQYYREEENGRGNFPPRFSGLQFPNYSSELNVNALELDDSALYLCASSLAGAEGYTFGSGTRLTVV.